The sequence of this T cell receptor (beta chain) was determined in a study of control samples from healthy donors and cancer patients. Sequencing was performed with immunoSEQ multiplex PCR; in TCRdb, only in-frame clones are kept and a portion is missing. The sample records around 180,000 clones, about 90% being singletons. The sample taken for sequencing was blood. The receptor's source is a woman in her 30s in good health.

The CDR3 DNA reads as TGTGCCAGCAGCGTAGATAGCGGGGGCGCGTTGCATGGCTACACCTTC. Protein sequence: CASSVDSGGALHGYTF. V and J are TRBV9 and TRBJ1-2, with D perhaps TRBD1 (6 bases). Germline-derived CDR1 and CDR2 are SGDLS and YYNGEE. The V and J ends lost 0 bases and 6 bases respectively, with 18 bases between them. The CDR3 runs to 16 residues.